These 10 T cell receptor beta chains originate from one sample sequenced in a study of vaccination and CD4 T cells after COVID-19. Oncomine TCR Beta short-read sequencing was applied to DNA from cultured CD4+ T cells. From the PCR reads, TCRdb called clonotypes with MiXCR, one entry per CDR3 protein. The table records 11,000 or so distinct CDR3 sequences, approximately 43% of them present only once. No antigens are known for them. Treatment meaning: roughly nine-day PBMC culture with coronavirus spike peptide pools or control peptides (ViraFEST assay). What was sequenced was CD4+ T cells from blood, cultured in vitro. The source of these receptors is a human donor who had recovered from COVID-19.

The chain carries TRBV24-1 and TRBJ2-7; D is tentatively TRBD1 or TRBD2 (5 bases each). The CDR3 spans 17 residues. V was pared by 2 bases and J by 0 bases, with 16 bases between. Germline lookup yields CDR1 KGHDR and CDR2 SFDVKD. Written as DNA, the CDR3 is TGTGCCACCAGTGATTACCTGAAAGTAGGGACCTCCTACGAGCAGTACTTC. It codes for CATSDYLKVGTSYEQYF.

V usage is TRBV2 and J usage is TRBJ1-5; 7 positions match TRBD1. The CDR3 loop spans 15 amino acids. CDR1 is SNHLY and CDR2 is FYNNEI in the germline V gene. The V segment lost 3 bases and the J segment 9 bases; nucleotides outside the gene matches: 11. DNA of the CDR3: TGTGCCAGCAGTGAGTGGCAGGGGGAGATATCGCCCCAGCATTTT. Its protein product is CASSEWQGEISPQHF. The full variable domain, its missing parts supplied by reference TRBV2 and TRBJ1-5, is EPEVTQTPSHQVTQMGQEVILRCVPISNHLYFYWYRQILGQKVEFLVSFYNNEISEKSEIFDDQFSVERPDGSNFTLKIRSTKLEDSAMYFCASSEWQGEISPQHFGDGTRLSIL.

This chain uses TRBV7-6 with TRBJ1-1; D unresolved. V lost 5 bases to trimming and J lost 6 bases, with 16 bases between them. The CDR3 is 14 amino acids. CDR1 and CDR2 (germline): SGHVS, FNYEAQ. The CDR3: CASSMNQEGAEAFF. The CDR3 bases are TGTGCCAGCAGCATGAATCAAGAGGGAGCTGAAGCTTTCTTT.

The V gene is TRBV27, the J gene TRBJ2-1; D may be TRBD1 (5 bases). The CDR3 contains 16 residues. Trimming stripped 5 bases from V and 8 bases from J, with 22 bases between. Germline values: CDR1 MNHEY, CDR2 SMNVEV (reference sequence). CDR3 protein: CASSPIPGRSGDEQFF. CDR3 DNA sequence: TGTGCCAGCAGTCCTATCCCAGGGCGTAGTGGCGATGAGCAGTTCTTC.

The chain has TRBV7-6 and TRBJ2-7; weak D call: TRBD2 (5 bases). This CDR3 has 15 amino acids. Looked up from germline, CDR1 is SGHVS and CDR2 is FNYEAQ. V lost 3 bases, J lost 4 bases, and 16 bases lay in between. The DNA for the CDR3 is TGTGCCAGCAGCTTTAGGCCAGGTCGGAGGTACGAGCAGTACTTC. This codes for CASSFRPGRRYEQYF.

The sample holds a few counts of this clonotype. The genes are TRBV27 and TRBJ2-3; D call uncertain. The germline V and J ends were trimmed by 3 bases and 7 bases, with 14 bases remaining between them. The CDR3 totals 14 residues. The germline CDR1 and CDR2 sequences are MNHEY and SMNVEV (reference sequence). The CDR3 DNA reads as TGTGCCAGCAGTTTCCGTGGCGGAAGCAATACGCAGTATTTT. Its translation: CASSFRGGSNTQYF.

The V gene is TRBV6-1, the J gene TRBJ1-2; tentatively, D is TRBD1 (6 bases). The CDR3 extends over 15 amino acids. CDR1 MNHNS and CDR2 SASEGT come from the germline V gene. V lost 4 bases and J lost 0, with 12 bases in between. CDR3 sequence: CASSVHRATNYGYTF. The CDR3 region has the DNA TGTGCCAGCAGTGTCCACAGGGCCACTAACTATGGCTACACCTTC.

The genes are TRBV5-1 and TRBJ2-7; 7 bases map to TRBD1. V was pared by 1 base and J by 4 bases, with 2 bases of the junction left unmatched. CDR1 SGHRS and CDR2 YFSETQ come from the germline V gene. The CDR3 is 13 residues long. Here the CDR3 reads CASSLRDSYEQYF. For the CDR3, the DNA is TGCGCCAGCAGCTTGAGGGACAGTTACGAGCAGTACTTC.

The chain has TRBV20-1 and TRBJ1-2, with D unclear. Germline V gene data show CDR1 as DFQATT and CDR2 as SNEGSKA (reference sequence). CDR3 length equals 12 residues. V lost 0 bases and J 6 bases, leaving 8 bases between the germline ends. The CDR3 sequence: CSAREGSDGYTF. CDR3 nucleotides: TGCAGTGCTAGAGAGGGAAGCGATGGCTACACCTTC.

J is TRBJ1-3 and V is TRBV6-1, with D possibly matching TRBD1 (5 bases). The CDR3 has 15 residues. V shed 5 bases and J shed 4 bases, with 15 bases lying between them. From germline, CDR1 is MNHNS and CDR2 SASEGT. CDR3: CASSNPGTKGNTIYF. The DNA for the CDR3 is TGTGCCAGCAGTAACCCTGGGACTAAAGGAAACACCATATATTTT.